This TCR beta chain was retrieved from a study of blood T cell repertoires in COVID-19. In the study overall: PBMCs, B-cell-depleted T cells, or T cells provided the cDNA or gDNA that made up the material.

Clinical histories supplied by participants themselves formed the basis of cohort assignment. This clone was seen only once. In the authors' workflow: Reference gene primer amplification yielded estimated nucleated cell counts. Using immunoSEQ multiplex PCR, the repertoire was profiled, and TCRdb retains in-frame clones only, with some absent. V and J calls and clone size come straight from that table; D and trimming were deduced from the DNA. The sample yields 300,000 to 450,000 clones, more than 70% seen once. Trimming shortened V by 0 bases and J by 5 bases, and 10 bases separated the two germline ends. Germline CDR1 and CDR2: SQVTM and ANQGSEA. The CDR3 totals 14 residues.

Sequencing used PBMCs or T cells enriched from blood (not recorded which). This clonotype was sampled from a man in his forties in a cohort exposed to, infected with or recovered from COVID-19 (not recorded which). J is TRBJ2-2 and V is TRBV29-1; D perhaps matches TRBD2 (5 bases). CDR3 region: CSVEDSRGTGELFF. In nucleotides, the CDR3 is TGCAGCGTTGAAGACAGTCGAGGGACCGGGGAGCTGTTTTTT.